This T cell receptor (beta chain) was retrieved from a study of T cell responses to AZD1222 COVID-19 vaccine. Regarding this clone: Its matching antigen is unknown.

The germline V gene encodes CDR1 SGHDT and CDR2 YYEEEE. The CDR3 consists of 13 residues. Trimming cost V 4 bases and J 1 base, with 9 bases left between them. Study-level results: Targets within unmutated variant regions were reportedly found for nearly half of spike-specific TCRs. Repertoires were obtained solely post-peak T cell response. Mostly white British, mostly female donors; authors suggested clonal diversity may be underestimated. When two AZD1222 doses had been given, Spike-specific TCR breadth and depth rose.

Produced via immunoSEQ multiplex PCR; TCRdb's table is partial and in-frame only. The profile shows roughly 150,000 clones, 90% to 95% of them singletons. This chain links TRBV5-6 with TRBJ2-7; D not resolved. The TCR was taken from an adult in good health. The sample consisted of peripheral blood, taken on day 0 of AZD1222 vaccination. The CDR3 loop is CASSPSRSYEQYF. CDR3 bases: TGTGCCAGCAGCCCTTCCCGATCCTACGAGCAGTACTTC.